The rows below give T cell receptor beta chains drawn from one sample of a study of blood T cell repertoires in COVID-19. Clones were read by immunoSEQ multiplex PCR, and TCRdb kept only the in-frame ones, dropping some. This sample has about 160,000 clones, with roughly 77% found just once. The sequencing sample was made of peripheral blood. Receptor source: a human donor in a cohort sampled during active COVID-19. CDR3s include the opening cysteine and the closing phenylalanine or tryptophan. D genes are given only for firm matches. Clone size is shown for a subset of rows, as once, few, many or a class of expanded clone.

size	D	J	length	V	DNA	CDR3
once	TRBD1	TRBJ2-5	14	TRBV7-2	TGTGCCAGCAGGCAAAGGGGGCCCCAAGAGACCCAGTACTTC	CASRQRGPQETQYF
NA	NA	TRBJ2-2	13	TRBV12-3/TRBV12-4	TGTGCCAGCAGATCCAGACAGGTCGGGGAGCTGTTTTTT	CASRSRQVGELFF
NA	TRBD2	TRBJ2-1	14	TRBV2	TGTGCCAGCAGGCCGGGGGGGATAGGTAATGAGCAGTTCTTC	CASRPGGIGNEQFF
NA	TRBD1	TRBJ2-1	15	TRBV7-9	TGTGCCAGCAGCTTTAACAGGGGGCATGGAGATGAGCAGTTCTTC	CASSFNRGHGDEQFF
NA	TRBD1	TRBJ2-1	15	TRBV19	TGTGCCAGTAGTCCCTACAGGGGGCCCCATGATGAGCAGTTCTTC	CASSPYRGPHDEQFF
NA	TRBD2	TRBJ2-1	20	TRBV6-2/TRBV6-3	TGTGCCAGCAGTTACGATACTAGCGGGACTTCGACGAGCTCCTACAATGAGCAGTTCTTC	CASSYDTSGTSTSSYNEQFF
NA	NA	TRBJ1-1	13	TRBV4-3	TGCGCCAGCAGCCCTTTCGGGGGCACTGAAGCTTTCTTT	CASSPFGGTEAFF
NA	NA	TRBJ1-6	14	TRBV21-1	TGTGCCAGCCGAACAGGAACACATAATTCACCCCTCCACTTT	CASRTGTHNSPLHF
NA	NA	TRBJ1-2	13	TRBV28	TGTGCCAGTAGATTCGGAGGTAACTATGGCTACACCTTC	CASRFGGNYGYTF
once	NA	TRBJ2-1	14	TRBV29-1	TGCAGCGCGAATAGCCTAAGGTCCTACAATGAGCAGTTCTTC	CSANSLRSYNEQFF
NA	NA	TRBJ2-2	16	TRBV4-1	TGCGCCAGCAGCCAAGCAGGGGGGCCGGGCACCGGGGAGCTGTTTTTT	CASSQAGGPGTGELFF
NA	TRBD1	TRBJ1-2	14	TRBV4-3	TGCGCCAGCAGCCAAGAGACAGGGCCTTATGGCTACACCTTC	CASSQETGPYGYTF
NA	TRBD1	TRBJ1-1	13	TRBV5-3	TGTGCCAGAAGCGGGGACAGGGACACTGAAGCTTTCTTT	CARSGDRDTEAFF
NA	NA	TRBJ2-5	14	TRBV4-3	TGCGCCAGCAGCCAAGAACACGGGATAAAGACCCAGTACTTC	CASSQEHGIKTQYF
NA	NA	TRBJ2-7	13	TRBV19	TGTGCCAGTAGTACCCGGGAATCCTACGAGCAGTACTTC	CASSTRESYEQYF
NA	TRBD2	TRBJ2-5	14	TRBV27	TGTGCCAGCAGTCGGGGGACTAGCTTGGAGACCCAGTACTTC	CASSRGTSLETQYF
NA	TRBD2	TRBJ2-7	15	TRBV6-6	TGTGCCAGCAGTCCGAGACTAGCGGGAGGTTACGAGCAGTACTTC	CASSPRLAGGYEQYF
NA	TRBD1	TRBJ2-7	13	TRBV5-6	TGTGCCAGCAGGACCGGGACAGTCTACGAGCAGTACTTC	CASRTGTVYEQYF
NA	NA	TRBJ1-2	15	TRBV9	TGTGCCAGCAGCGTAGGACAGGAAGGGGTGACTGGCTACACCTTC	CASSVGQEGVTGYTF
NA	NA	TRBJ2-2	12	TRBV27	TGTGCCAGCAGTTTACGGGCCGGGGAGCTGTTTTTT	CASSLRAGELFF
NA	TRBD2	TRBJ2-1	20	TRBV19	TGTGCCAGTAGTCCCAGGGCTGGGCTAGCGGGAGGGTTTGGATACAATGAGCAGTTCTTC	CASSPRAGLAGGFGYNEQFF
NA	NA	TRBJ1-1	14	TRBV7-2	TGTGCCAGCAGCTTTGGACAGTTGAACACTGAAGCTTTCTTT	CASSFGQLNTEAFF
NA	NA	TRBJ2-5	16	TRBV19	TGTGCCAGTAGCCGCTCTACAGCCCGGTACCAAGAGACCCAGTACTTC	CASSRSTARYQETQYF
NA	TRBD1	TRBJ1-1	13	TRBV29-1	TGCAGCACCAGAGGGGGCCCGAACACTGAAGCTTTCTTT	CSTRGGPNTEAFF
NA	TRBD2	TRBJ2-1	13	TRBV4-3	TGCGCCAGCAGCCGGCTAGCGGGGAATGAGCAGTTCTTC	CASSRLAGNEQFF
NA	NA	TRBJ1-2	15	TRBV4-1	TGCGCCAGCAGCCAGACACGGGAGGGGTACTATGGCTACACCTTC	CASSQTREGYYGYTF
NA	NA	TRBJ2-3	16	TRBV6-4	TGTGCCAGCAGTGACATGGGGGGATCGGCTCCAGATACGCAGTATTTT	CASSDMGGSAPDTQYF
NA	NA	TRBJ1-2	13	TRBV12-3/TRBV12-4	TGTGCCAGCAGTTTATCAGGTTTCTATGGCTACACCTTC	CASSLSGFYGYTF
NA	TRBD1	TRBJ1-2	15	TRBV13	TGTGCCAGCAGCTTAGACGCAGGGGGCGGCTATGGCTACACCTTC	CASSLDAGGGYGYTF
NA	NA	TRBJ2-7	13	TRBV12-3/TRBV12-4	TGTGCCAGCAGTTCCCTTCAGGGCTACGAGCAGTACTTC	CASSSLQGYEQYF
NA	TRBD2	TRBJ2-7	14	TRBV11-2	TGTGCCAGCAGTACTAGCGGGACCCACGGCGAGCAGTACTTC	CASSTSGTHGEQYF
NA	NA	TRBJ1-3	14	TRBV30	TGTGCCTGGGGGGCCAGTGACTCTGGAAACACCATATATTTT	CAWGASDSGNTIYF
NA	TRBD2	TRBJ2-1	14	TRBV4-3	TGCGCCAGCAGTAGCGGGGGGTCCTACAATGAGCAGTTCTTC	CASSSGGSYNEQFF
NA	NA	TRBJ1-2	12	TRBV6-5	TGTGCCAGCAGTCGCAGGGACTATGGCTACACCTTC	CASSRRDYGYTF
NA	NA	TRBJ1-2	13	TRBV29-1	TGCAGCGTTGGGACCATGAGGGACTATGGCTACACCTTC	CSVGTMRDYGYTF
few	TRBD1	TRBJ2-4	16	TRBV2	TGTGCCAGCAGTGAATGGGGGCGAGGGGGCGCAAACATTCAGTACTTC	CASSEWGRGGANIQYF
NA	TRBD2	TRBJ2-7	13	TRBV6-6	TGTGCCGCGGCGCTGACTAGCGGGATTGAGCAGTACTTC	CAAALTSGIEQYF
NA	NA	TRBJ2-5	19	TRBV28	TGTGCCAGCGGTTCCCCCCACCGGGGGGACACCGAATACCAAGAGACCCAGTACTTC	CASGSPHRGDTEYQETQYF
NA	NA	TRBJ1-1	14	TRBV30	TGTGCCTGGAGGAAGCCGGGACAGAACACTGAAGCTTTCTTT	CAWRKPGQNTEAFF
NA	NA	TRBJ1-6	18	TRBV7-9	TGTGCCAGCAGCATAACCCCAGGGGCTTCCTCCTATAATTCACCCCTCCACTTT	CASSITPGASSYNSPLHF
once	TRBD1	TRBJ1-5	15	TRBV6-2/TRBV6-3	TGTGCCAGCAGTACGACAGGGGTACTCAATCAGCCCCAGCATTTT	CASSTTGVLNQPQHF
NA	NA	TRBJ2-4	14	TRBV9	TGTGCCAGCAGCCCGCGCCTAGCCAAAAACATTCAGTACTTC	CASSPRLAKNIQYF
NA	NA	TRBJ1-1	12	TRBV5-8	TGTGCCAGCAGCTTGGCAGCGGGACGGGCTTTCTTT	CASSLAAGRAFF
NA	TRBD1	TRBJ2-1	15	TRBV29-1	TGCAGCGTTGACGTCCGGGACAGGGTCTACAATGAGCAGTTCTTC	CSVDVRDRVYNEQFF
once	TRBD1	TRBJ2-1	15	TRBV2	TGTGCCAGCACCACGGGACAGGGGGCCTACAATGAGCAGTTCTTC	CASTTGQGAYNEQFF
NA	NA	TRBJ2-6	19	TRBV21-1	TGTGCCAGCAGCAAAGTACCGGGACAGGGGATTCCTGGGGCCAACGTCCTGACTTTC	CASSKVPGQGIPGANVLTF
few	TRBD1	TRBJ1-5	16	TRBV7-2	TGTGCCAGCAGCCAATTGGTAGGACAGGGCAATCAGCCCCAGCATTTT	CASSQLVGQGNQPQHF
NA	NA	TRBJ1-1	16	TRBV15	TGTGCCACCAGCACCTCCCGGGTCATGGGGAACACTGAAGCTTTCTTT	CATSTSRVMGNTEAFF
NA	NA	TRBJ1-4	15	TRBV27	TGTGCCAGCAGGTACCGGAGGAGACCTAATGAAAAACTGTTTTTT	CASRYRRRPNEKLFF